Listed here is a single TCR beta chain. Its specificity is unknown. This CDR3 is 13 amino acids long. V was trimmed by 4 bases and J by 7 bases, leaving 14 bases between them. CDR1 is DFQATT, CDR2 SNEGSKA, per germline (reference sequence). These data come from a study of regulatory T cells in long-lasting Graves disease. Study details: Prior antithyroid drug treatment in newly diagnosed Graves' patients lasted under 3 months.

Sequencing libraries for TCR beta were prepared with iRepertoire HTBI primers and Arm-PCR of CDR3 regions. TCRdb called the multiplex PCR reads again in MiXCR, with one record for every CDR3 protein. The sample holds about 420,000 distinct CDR3 sequences, about 15% seen once. The time point: newly diagnosed GD, antithyroid drugs for less than 3 months. PBMC-extracted RNA yielded the TCR library. Overall study results and limits: Favored usage of TRBV28, TRBJ1-2 and TRBJ2-5 was recorded in persistent disease. Accuracy was possibly reduced by small sample size.

This sample was also put to use in a study of T cells in Graves' hyperthyroidism and ophthalmopathy.

The chain joins TRBV20-1 to TRBJ1-5; D might be TRBD1 (5 bases). Sequencing used peripheral blood mononuclear cells (PBMCs), obtained at new diagnosis, from a patient treated with antithyroid drugs. The sequence was collected from a woman in her late teens or twenties with Graves disease. The CDR3 DNA reads as TGCAGTGCTACCCTGCCGGGGGGGCAGCCCCAGCATTTT. It translates to CSATLPGGQPQHF.